These 27 T cell receptor beta chains were sequenced from one sample in a study of cytomegalovirus exposure and HLA in healthy donors. Primers: 60 Vbeta forward and 13 Jbeta reverse. The table came from immunoSEQ multiplex PCR; TCRdb's copy has only in-frame clones and leaves some out. Of about 160,000 clones in the sample, 65% to 80% were seen once. The sequencing input was PBMCs. These receptors all stem from a woman aged 45-60 years in good health and CMV-seropositive.

The table lists this clone with a few counts. The J gene is TRBJ2-3, the V gene TRBV18, with 7 bases lining up with TRBD1. The CDR3 is made up of 15 amino acids. The germline gives CDR1 KGHSH, CDR2 LQKENI. Trimming cost V 6 bases and J 0 bases; bases outside gene matches: 6. CDR3 sequence reads: CASSPMTGSTDTQYF. CDR3 DNA sequence: TGTGCCAGCTCCCCCATGACAGGGAGCACAGATACGCAGTATTTT.

For the CDR3, the DNA is TGCGCCAGCAGCGCACTAGCGGGGGGGCGTGGAGATACGCAGTATTTT. This translates into CASSALAGGRGDTQYF. The J gene is TRBJ2-3, the V gene TRBV5-1, with 13 bases identical to TRBD2. This CDR3 is built from 16 residues. The J segment lost 5 bases and the V segment lost 4 bases, leaving 7 bases of the junction unmatched. The germline V gene encodes CDR1 SGHRS and CDR2 YFSETQ.

The chain is built from TRBV5-8 and TRBJ2-3; 10 bases match TRBD2. CDR3 length: 16 amino acids. Germline assignment: CDR1 SGHTS and CDR2 YDEGEE. Trimming at V came to 0 bases and at J to 5 bases, leaving 6 bases not matched to a gene. The CDR3 DNA sequence: TGTGCCAGCAGCTTGGAGGCTAGCGGGGGTGTAGATACGCAGTATTTT. Protein product: CASSLEASGGVDTQYF.

The gene calls are TRBV2 and TRBJ1-6, with D perhaps TRBD1 (5 bases). Between the trimmed V and J ends, which lost 0 bases and 7 bases, there was a span of 10 bases. Per the germline V gene, CDR1 is SNHLY and CDR2 is FYNNEI. There are 15 residues in the CDR3. CDR3 sequence reads: CASSEAGGVNSPLHF. CDR3 nucleotides: TGTGCCAGCAGTGAAGCCGGGGGAGTCAATTCACCCCTCCACTTT.

This clone showed up just a few times. The J gene is TRBJ1-2, the V gene TRBV5-1; D gene unclear. V was pared by 4 bases and J by 3 bases, with 10 bases between. CDR1 and CDR2 (germline): SGHRS, YFSETQ. There are 13 residues in the CDR3. As DNA, the CDR3 is TGCGCCAGCAGCCCCACTTCGGACTATGGCTACACCTTC. Translation gives CASSPTSDYGYTF.

This rearrangement joins TRBV6-5 to TRBJ2-5, with D possibly TRBD1 on 6 matching bases. The CDR3 loop spans 13 amino acids. With 6 bases removed from V and 7 bases from J, the gap between germline ends came to 15 bases. Germline-derived CDR1 and CDR2 are MNHEY and SVGAGI. CDR3 DNA sequence: TGTGCCAGCAGCCGGGGACACCAGGCGACCCAGTACTTC. It yields the protein CASSRGHQATQYF.

The J gene is TRBJ2-5, the V gene TRBV7-8; TRBD2 matches at 9 bases. J lost 3 bases, V lost 2 bases, and 10 bases had no gene match. The germline V gene has CDR1 SGHVS and CDR2 FQNEAQ. This CDR3 has 17 residues. CDR3 DNA: TGTGCCAGCAGCTTACTTTTGGCTAGCGGGGAGGAAGAGACCCAGTACTTC. Its protein is CASSLLLASGEEETQYF. Based on the CDR3 plus reference TRBV7-8 and TRBJ2-5, the full variable domain is GAGVSQSPRYKVAKRGQDVALRCDPISGHVSLFWYQQALGQGPEFLTYFQNEAQLDKSGLPSDRFFAERPEGSVSTLKIQRTQQEDSAVYLCASSLLLASGEEETQYFGPGTRLLVL.

This rearrangement joins TRBV2 to TRBJ1-6, with a tentative D call TRBD1 (5 bases). Germline loops: CDR1 SNHLY, CDR2 FYNNEI. Trimming removed 3 bases from V and 4 bases from J, with 10 bases in between. The CDR3 loop spans 15 amino acids. The CDR3 coding sequence is TGTGCCAGCAGTGAGACGGGGGATTATAATTCACCCCTCCACTTT. This sequence encodes CASSETGDYNSPLHF.

This clone was found a few times. The CDR3 DNA sequence: TGTGCCTGGAGGCCAGGGGTCTCCTACAATGAGCAGTTCTTC. Translated, it gives CAWRPGVSYNEQFF. The chain carries TRBV30 and TRBJ2-1, with D perhaps TRBD1 (6 bases). The CDR3 length is 14 residues. Per the germline V gene, CDR1 is GTSNPN and CDR2 is SVGIG (reference sequence). V was trimmed by 3 bases and J by 0 bases, leaving 9 bases between them.

The chain recombines TRBV4-1 with TRBJ1-4; D may be TRBD1 (5 bases). Germline CDR1 and CDR2: MGHRA and YSYEKL. The CDR3 is 16 residues long. The germline V and J ends were trimmed by 0 bases and 7 bases, with 15 bases remaining between them. The CDR3 protein is CASSQDGASRGEKLFF. Here the CDR3 DNA reads TGCGCCAGCAGCCAAGATGGTGCCTCAAGGGGTGAAAAACTGTTTTTT.

V is TRBV5-1 and J is TRBJ2-7, with D perhaps matching TRBD1 (5 bases). CDR3 size: 12 residues. V was trimmed by 5 bases and J by 3 bases, leaving 9 bases between them. CDR1 is SGHRS and CDR2 is YFSETQ in the germline V gene. CDR3 bases: TGCGCCAGCAGTAATCAGGGCTACGAGCAGTACTTC. Translated, it gives CASSNQGYEQYF.

This clone has more than one count but fewer than ten. The J gene is TRBJ2-7, the V gene TRBV9; 8 bases are shared with TRBD2. J lost 12 bases, V lost 0 bases, and 8 bases had no gene match. CDR3 length: 13 amino acids. The V gene's germline CDR1 is SGDLS and CDR2 YYNGEE. CDR3 amino acids: CASSVDYSGVMYF. In nucleotides, the CDR3 is TGTGCCAGCAGCGTAGATTATAGCGGGGTAATGTACTTC.

With regard to this clone: Other DNA sequences from this sample encode an identical CDR3 as well. The genes are TRBV6-1 and TRBJ1-1; D gene unclear. CDR1 is MNHNS and CDR2 is SASEGT in the germline V gene. The CDR3 covers 11 residues. V dropped 0 bases and J dropped 8 bases, with 4 bases sitting between them. CDR3 bases: TGTGCCAGCAGTGAAGCGAGGGAAGCTTTCTTT. Translation gives CASSEAREAFF.

This clone was counted a single time. The chain recombines TRBV19 with TRBJ1-1; D possibly corresponds to TRBD1 (6 bases). V gave up 3 bases and J gave up 7 bases, with 12 bases separating them. Germline CDR1 and CDR2: LNHDA and SQIVND (reference sequence). CDR3 length: 13 residues. This chain's CDR3 is CASSMRQGLEAFF. CDR3 bases: TGTGCCAGTAGTATGAGGCAGGGGCTTGAAGCTTTCTTT. Full variable domain (outside the CDR3, taken from reference TRBV19 and TRBJ1-1): DGGITQSPKYLFRKEGQNVTLSCEQNLNHDAMYWYRQDPGQGLRLIYYSQIVNDFQKGDIAEGYSVSREKKESFPLTVTSAQKNPTAFYLCASSMRQGLEAFFGQGTRLTVV.

This clone is a singleton in its sample. This sequence joins TRBV30 and TRBJ1-2, with 8 nucleotides matching TRBD1. The CDR3 is 13 amino acids. From germline, CDR1 is GTSNPN and CDR2 SVGIG (reference sequence). V dropped 2 bases and J dropped 6; count of bases not matched to a gene: 5. CDR3 region: CAWSPQGAHGYTF. Here the CDR3 DNA reads TGTGCCTGGAGTCCGCAGGGGGCGCATGGCTACACCTTC. The full variable domain, with the rest looked up from reference TRBV30 and TRBJ1-2, is SQTIHQWPATLVQPVGSPLSLECTVEGTSNPNLYWYRQAAGRGLQLLFYSVGIGQISSEVPQNLSASRPQDRQFILSSKKLLLSDSGFYLCAWSPQGAHGYTFGSGTRLTVV.

On this clone: Its ends do not fully match the called genes, so a read error is possible. The chain combines TRBV9 with TRBJ2-3; 10 bases are shared with TRBD2. The CDR3 consists of 17 residues. Per germline, CDR1 SGDLS and CDR2 YYNGEE. CDR3 protein: CASSDSERGGGTDMQYF. The CDR3 nucleotides read TGTGCCAGCAGCGACTCCGAGCGGGGGGGCGGAACAGATATGCAGTATTTT.

The chain employs TRBV6-6 and TRBJ1-1; D ambiguous. The CDR3 consists of 13 residues. V was pared by 0 bases and J by 3 bases, with 5 bases between. The germline V gene has CDR1 MNHNY and CDR2 SVGAGI (reference sequence). The DNA for the CDR3 is TGTGCCAGCAGTTACTCGAGAGACACTGAAGCTTTCTTT. This sequence encodes CASSYSRDTEAFF.

The V and J genes are TRBV18 and TRBJ1-1, with 7 bases that match TRBD1. With 6 bases clipped from V and 6 bases from J, the junction kept 10 bases outside the gene matches. CDR3 length: 14 residues. CDR1 KGHSH and CDR2 LQKENI come from the germline V gene. The CDR3 loop reads CASSPGRGRAEAFF. In DNA form, the CDR3 reads TGTGCCAGCTCGCCAGGAAGGGGGCGCGCTGAAGCTTTCTTT.

This clone was found a few times. The chain links TRBV2 to TRBJ2-3; 9 bases align to TRBD1. The J segment lost 0 bases and the V segment lost 5 bases, leaving 6 bases of the junction unmatched. The CDR3 runs to 16 residues. Per the germline V gene, CDR1 is SNHLY and CDR2 is FYNNEI. CDR3 region: CASSPGQGTSTDTQYF. DNA for the CDR3: TGTGCCAGCAGTCCGGGACAGGGAACTAGCACAGATACGCAGTATTTT. Complete variable domain (other parts from reference TRBV2 and TRBJ2-3): EPEVTQTPSHQVTQMGQEVILRCVPISNHLYFYWYRQILGQKVEFLVSFYNNEISEKSEIFDDQFSVERPDGSNFTLKIRSTKLEDSAMYFCASSPGQGTSTDTQYFGPGTRLTVL.

The rearrangement joins TRBV5-1 to TRBJ2-5; 10 bases are a match to TRBD2. In germline, CDR1 is SGHRS, CDR2 YFSETQ. V gave up 4 bases and J gave up 5 bases; unmatched junction bases: 11. This CDR3 is 16 amino acids long. The CDR3 sequence: CASSAEVAGGRETQYF. Here the CDR3 DNA reads TGCGCCAGCAGCGCGGAGGTAGCGGGGGGCCGCGAGACCCAGTACTTC.

V usage is TRBV27 and J usage is TRBJ1-4; 8 bases line up with TRBD1. CDR3 size: 14 residues. CDR1 is MNHEY and CDR2 is SMNVEV in the germline V gene (reference sequence). V lost 5 bases to trimming and J lost 8 bases; unmatched junction nucleotides: 7. Here the CDR3 reads CASSPGQGYEKLFF. The CDR3 bases are TGTGCCAGCAGTCCTGGACAGGGTTACGAAAAACTGTTTTTT.

J is TRBJ1-2 and V is TRBV27; D not resolved. Germline loops: CDR1 MNHEY, CDR2 SMNVEV (reference sequence). The V gene lost 6 bases and the J gene lost 4 bases, with 12 bases spanning the gap. The CDR3 length is 13 residues. The CDR3 coding sequence is TGTGCCAGCAGCCCCGACACTCGCTATGGCTACACCTTC. Its protein product is CASSPDTRYGYTF.

The rearrangement uses TRBV19 and TRBJ2-3, with 7 bases matching TRBD1. The CDR3 consists of 16 residues. Germline trimming cut 5 bases from V and 3 bases from J; bases unmatched to any gene: 11. From germline, CDR1 is LNHDA and CDR2 SQIVND (reference sequence). The CDR3 nucleotides read TGTGCCAGTAGTGTTCACAGACAGGGCATTACAGATACGCAGTATTTT. Translating gives CASSVHRQGITDTQYF.

The V call is TRBV5-1, the J call TRBJ2-5; 12 bases are shared with TRBD1. CDR3 length: 15 residues. The junction had 6 bases not matched to a gene; V was cut back by 4 bases and J by 5 bases. Germline CDR1 is SGHRS and CDR2 is YFSETQ. DNA for the CDR3: TGCGCCAGCAGCGTAGGGACAGGGGGCGGTGAGACCCAGTACTTC. Its translation: CASSVGTGGGETQYF.

This rearrangement joins TRBV5-5 to TRBJ2-7; D possibly corresponds to TRBD1 (6 bases). V shed 4 bases and J shed 4 bases, with 18 bases lying between them. The CDR3 contains 15 residues. CDR1 SGHKS and CDR2 YYEKEE come from the germline V gene (reference sequence). This CDR3 reads CASSLGTSPYYEQYF. Written as DNA, the CDR3 is TGTGCCAGCAGCCTGGGGACAAGCCCGTATTACGAGCAGTACTTC.

The chain couples TRBV7-3 to TRBJ2-1; 9 positions match TRBD2. The CDR3 has 16 residues. With V trimmed by 5 bases and J by 2 bases, 7 bases remained unmatched. CDR1 is SGHTA and CDR2 is FQGTGA in the germline V gene. CDR3 sequence: CASSPRAGGPYNEQFF. Written as DNA, the CDR3 is TGTGCCAGCAGCCCCCGAGCGGGGGGCCCCTACAATGAGCAGTTCTTC. The whole variable domain, filled in from reference TRBV7-3 and TRBJ2-1, reads GAGVSQTPSNKVTEKGKYVELRCDPISGHTALYWYRQSLGQGPEFLIYFQGTGAADDSGLPNDRFFAVRPEGSVSTLKIQRTERGDSAVYLCASSPRAGGPYNEQFFGPGTRLTVL.

V gene TRBV14 combines with J gene TRBJ2-1; D is unresolved. The CDR3 is 15 residues long. Trimming took off 1 base at V and 4 bases at J, with 11 bases between the two ends. Germline V lookup: CDR1 SGHDN, CDR2 FVKESK. The CDR3 is CASSQGANSYNEQFF. CDR3 DNA sequence: TGTGCCAGCAGCCAAGGGGCTAATAGTTACAATGAGCAGTTCTTC.